Presented here are 9 T cell receptor beta chains from one specimen sequenced in a study of T cell responses to AZD1222 COVID-19 vaccine. Sequenced by immunoSEQ multiplex PCR; TCRdb stores in-frame clones only, minus some. The table records 75,000 to 85,000 clones, roughly 87% of them present only once. The sequences come from peripheral blood, collected on day 0 of AZD1222 vaccination. Receptors were obtained from an adult in good health.

The CDR3 nucleotides are TGTGCCAGCAGCGTAGACCGTAGGAACACCGGGGAGCTGTTTTTT. Translation: CASSVDRRNTGELFF. The chain recombines TRBV13 with TRBJ2-2; D not resolved. Between the trimmed V and J ends, which lost 5 bases and 1 base, there was a span of 11 bases. From germline, CDR1 is PRHDT and CDR2 FYEKMQ (reference sequence). The CDR3 runs to 15 residues.

This rearrangement joins TRBV7-8 to TRBJ2-7, with 12 bases fitting TRBD2. The CDR3 has 18 amino acids. J lost 6 bases, V lost 5 bases, and 17 bases had no gene match. Germline V gene lookup returns CDR1 SGHVS and CDR2 FQNEAQ. CDR3 sequence: CASSLRTSGNLIRGEQYF. CDR3 nucleotides: TGTGCCAGCAGCCTCAGGACTAGCGGGAACCTAATCCGGGGCGAGCAGTACTTC.

The chain combines TRBV18 with TRBJ1-4; TRBD1 is a possible D gene (6 bases). The ends were cut back, 5 bases at V and 7 bases at J, with 11 bases in the middle. The germline CDR1 and CDR2 sequences are KGHSH and LQKENI. This CDR3 has 13 residues. CDR3: CASSREQGEKLFF. The CDR3, as DNA: TGTGCCAGCTCAAGAGAACAGGGTGAAAAACTGTTTTTT.

The rearrangement links TRBV10-3 to TRBJ2-2; 7 positions match TRBD1. The junction had 2 bases not matched to a gene; V was cut back by 7 bases and J by 0 bases. This CDR3 region has 14 residues. Looked up from germline, CDR1 is ENHRY and CDR2 is SYGVKD. CDR3 protein: CAIKGQSNTGELFF. The CDR3 DNA follows: TGTGCCATCAAGGGACAGTCGAACACCGGGGAGCTGTTTTTT.

The chain recombines TRBV4-1 with TRBJ2-4; D is ambiguous. Trimming stripped 1 base from V and 4 bases from J, with 11 bases between. The CDR3 spans 15 residues. In germline, CDR1 is MGHRA, CDR2 YSYEKL. CDR3 protein: CASSQGSQTKNIQYF. DNA for the CDR3: TGCGCCAGCAGCCAAGGGTCACAGACAAAAAACATTCAGTACTTC.

The chain is built from TRBV10-3 and TRBJ2-7, with 9 bases matching TRBD1. This CDR3 has 15 residues. Germline V gene data show CDR1 as ENHRY and CDR2 as SYGVKD. V lost 4 bases, J lost 3 bases, and 7 bases stayed unmatched. CDR3 in DNA: TGTGCCATCAGTGCCACAGGGGGCCGACTCTACGAGCAGTACTTC. Protein: CAISATGGRLYEQYF.

This chain links TRBV4-3 with TRBJ2-1; unclear D gene. V was cut by 1 base and J by 0 bases, with 7 bases left in between. The CDR3 loop spans 15 amino acids. From germline, CDR1 is LGHNA and CDR2 YSLEER. CDR3 sequence reads: CASSQAVSSYNEQFF. The DNA for the CDR3 is TGCGCCAGCAGCCAAGCGGTTAGCTCCTACAATGAGCAGTTCTTC.

The chain joins TRBV18 to TRBJ2-3, with a weak D call TRBD2 (5 bases). Trimming stripped 0 bases from V and 3 bases from J, with 13 bases between. The CDR3 runs 16 residues. Per the germline V gene, CDR1 is KGHSH and CDR2 is LQKENI. The CDR3 region has the DNA TGTGCCAGCTCACCACCGGCGCTGGGCGGGACAGATACGCAGTATTTT. Protein product: CASSPPALGGTDTQYF.

V gene TRBV6-2 or TRBV6-3 combines with J gene TRBJ1-2; unclear D gene. CDR3 size: 13 residues. In germline, CDR1 is MNHEY, CDR2 SVGEGT. V was pared by 2 bases and J by 2 bases, with 6 bases between. CDR3 protein: CASSYTNNYGYTF. Here the CDR3 DNA reads TGTGCCAGCAGTTACACAAACAACTATGGCTACACCTTC.